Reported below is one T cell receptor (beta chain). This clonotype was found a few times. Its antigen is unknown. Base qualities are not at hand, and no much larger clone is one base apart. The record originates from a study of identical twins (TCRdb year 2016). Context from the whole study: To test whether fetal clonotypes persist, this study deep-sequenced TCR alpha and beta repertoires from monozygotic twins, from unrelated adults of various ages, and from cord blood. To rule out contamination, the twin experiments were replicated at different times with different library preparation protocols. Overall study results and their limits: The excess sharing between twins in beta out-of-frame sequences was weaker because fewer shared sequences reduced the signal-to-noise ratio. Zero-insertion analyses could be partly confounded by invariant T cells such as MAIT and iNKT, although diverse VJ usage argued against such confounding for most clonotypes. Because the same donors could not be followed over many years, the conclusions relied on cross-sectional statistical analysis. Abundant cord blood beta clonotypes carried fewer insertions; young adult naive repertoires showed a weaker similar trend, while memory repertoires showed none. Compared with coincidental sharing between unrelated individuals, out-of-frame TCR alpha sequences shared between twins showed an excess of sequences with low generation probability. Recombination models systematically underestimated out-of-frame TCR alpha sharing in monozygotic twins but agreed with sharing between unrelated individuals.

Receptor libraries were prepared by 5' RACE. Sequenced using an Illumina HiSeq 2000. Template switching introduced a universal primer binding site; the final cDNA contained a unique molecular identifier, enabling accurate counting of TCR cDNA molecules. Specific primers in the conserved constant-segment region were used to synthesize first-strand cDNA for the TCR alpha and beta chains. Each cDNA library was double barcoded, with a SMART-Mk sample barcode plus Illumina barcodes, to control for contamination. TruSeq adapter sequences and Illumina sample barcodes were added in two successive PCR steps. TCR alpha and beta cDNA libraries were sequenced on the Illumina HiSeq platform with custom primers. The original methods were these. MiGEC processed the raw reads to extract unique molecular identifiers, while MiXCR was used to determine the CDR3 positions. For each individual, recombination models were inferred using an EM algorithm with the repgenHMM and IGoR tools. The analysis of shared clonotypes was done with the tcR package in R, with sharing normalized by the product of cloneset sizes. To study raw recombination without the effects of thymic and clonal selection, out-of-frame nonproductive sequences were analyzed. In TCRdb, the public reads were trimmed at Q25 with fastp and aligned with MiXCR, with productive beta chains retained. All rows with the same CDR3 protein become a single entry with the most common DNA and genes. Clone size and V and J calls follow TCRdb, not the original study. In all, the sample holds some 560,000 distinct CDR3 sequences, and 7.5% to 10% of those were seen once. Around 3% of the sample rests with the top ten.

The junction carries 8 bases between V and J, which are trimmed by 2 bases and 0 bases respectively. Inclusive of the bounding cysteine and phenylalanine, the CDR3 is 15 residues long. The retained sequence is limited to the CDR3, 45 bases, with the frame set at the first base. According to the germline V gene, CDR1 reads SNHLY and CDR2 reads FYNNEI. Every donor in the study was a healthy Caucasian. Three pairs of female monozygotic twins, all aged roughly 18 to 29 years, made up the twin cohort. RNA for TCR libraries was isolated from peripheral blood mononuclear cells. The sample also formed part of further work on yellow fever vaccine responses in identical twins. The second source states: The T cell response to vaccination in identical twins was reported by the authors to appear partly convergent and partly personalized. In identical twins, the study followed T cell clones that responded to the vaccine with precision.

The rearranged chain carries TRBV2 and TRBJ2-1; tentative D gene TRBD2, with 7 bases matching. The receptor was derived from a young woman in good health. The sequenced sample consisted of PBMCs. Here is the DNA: TGTGCCAGCAGTGAACGGGGGGCCTCCTACAATGAGCAGTTCTTC. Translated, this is CASSERGASYNEQFF.